A single sample gave rise to the 27 T cell receptor beta chains below, sequenced in a study of CD8 T cells in Susac syndrome. RNA, at 0.5 to 1 ug, was reverse transcribed with random hexamers. TCRdb reprocessed the immunoSEQ multiplex PCR reads via MiXCR and lists one record per CDR3 protein. The table has 95,000 to 150,000 distinct CDR3 sequences, over 90% seen once; the top ten hold 0.25% to 0.3%. Sequencing was performed on CD8+ T cells from PBMCs. The receptor source for this set is a human donor with Susac syndrome.

V usage is TRBV4-1 and J usage is TRBJ1-1; 8 bases are shared with TRBD1. The J segment lost 1 base and the V segment lost 6 bases, leaving 4 bases of the junction unmatched. This CDR3 has 14 residues. Germline V gene lookup returns CDR1 MGHRA and CDR2 YSYEKL. CDR3 coding DNA: TGCGCCAGCAGACCCGGACAGGGGAACACTGAAGCTTTCTTT. Protein: CASRPGQGNTEAFF.

This clonotype was seen a few times. J is TRBJ2-7 and V is TRBV7-9, with TRBD1 matching over 7 bases. The length of the CDR3 is 15 residues. The germline V gene has CDR1 SEHNR and CDR2 FQNEAQ (reference sequence). V was pared by 3 bases and J by 1 base, with 6 bases of the junction left unmatched. CDR3 sequence (DNA): TGTGCCAGCAGCTTTCCCCCAGGGGGTTCCTACGAGCAGTACTTC. This gives the protein CASSFPPGGSYEQYF.

The genes are TRBV29-1 and TRBJ2-5; 8 bases are shared with TRBD1. From germline, CDR1 is SQVTM and CDR2 ANQGSEA. V dropped 4 bases and J dropped 4; count of bases not matched to a gene: 8. CDR3 length: 14 amino acids. The CDR3 reads CSVGFDRGRETQYF. The CDR3, as DNA: TGCAGCGTTGGCTTTGACAGGGGAAGAGAGACCCAGTACTTC.

This chain joins TRBV20-1 and TRBJ2-5; D ambiguous. CDR3 length: 15 amino acids. CDR1 and CDR2 from the germline V gene are DFQATT and SNEGSKA (reference sequence). V was trimmed by 2 bases and J by 0 bases, leaving 13 bases between them. CDR3 nucleotide sequence: TGCAGTGCTAGACTGGGCAGGCGGTACCAAGAGACCCAGTACTTC. Amino acids: CSARLGRRYQETQYF.

The chain has TRBV6-5 and TRBJ2-1; the D call may be TRBD1 or TRBD2 (5 bases each). There are 13 residues in the CDR3. Per germline, CDR1 MNHEY and CDR2 SVGAGI. With 6 bases removed from V and 7 bases from J, the gap between germline ends came to 13 bases. In DNA, the CDR3 is TGTGCCAGCAGCTTATCGGGGCAGAATGAGCAGTTCTTC. Amino acids: CASSLSGQNEQFF.

CDR3 amino acids: CASSWGTSIQETQYF. DNA for the CDR3: TGTGCCAGCAGCTGGGGGACAAGCATCCAAGAGACCCAGTACTTC. The chain recombines TRBV7-3 with TRBJ2-5; possibly TRBD1 for D (6 bases). Germline CDR1 SGHTA, CDR2 FQGTGA. The CDR3 contains 15 residues. Trimming stripped 4 bases from V and 1 base from J, with 13 bases between.

The chain is built from TRBV20-1 and TRBJ2-2; D unclear. The germline V and J ends were trimmed by 5 bases and 2 bases, with 3 bases remaining between them. CDR1 and CDR2 (germline): DFQATT, SNEGSKA (reference sequence). The CDR3 extends over 11 amino acids. CDR3 in amino acids: CSAFNTGELFF. The CDR3 DNA reads as TGCAGTGCTTTTAACACCGGGGAGCTGTTTTTT.

V gene TRBV6-5 combines with J gene TRBJ2-3; no clear D. The ends were cut back, 6 bases at V and 0 bases at J, with 10 bases in the middle. This CDR3 is 14 amino acids long. CDR1 and CDR2 from the germline V gene are MNHEY and SVGAGI. In DNA, the CDR3 is TGTGCCAGCAGACCACTAAGTAGCACAGATACGCAGTATTTT. It translates to CASRPLSSTDTQYF.

The V and J genes are TRBV10-2 and TRBJ2-7, with D maybe TRBD1 (5 bases). Germline CDR1 and CDR2: WSHSY and SAAADI. Trimming shortened V by 2 bases and J by 6 bases, and 14 bases separated the two germline ends. There are 14 residues in the CDR3. The CDR3 DNA sequence: TGCGCCAGCAGTGAGCCGCTAATGGGGCCCGAGCAGTACTTC. Residues: CASSEPLMGPEQYF.

V and J are TRBV19 and TRBJ1-1, with D unclear. Germline V CDR1 and CDR2: LNHDA, SQIVND (reference sequence). The CDR3 loop spans 12 amino acids. V lost 6 bases to trimming and J lost 1 base, with 6 bases between them. The CDR3 loop is CASSTPNTEAFF. The CDR3 nucleotides are TGTGCCAGTAGCACCCCGAACACTGAAGCTTTCTTT. The whole variable domain, remainder taken from reference TRBV19 and TRBJ1-1, is DGGITQSPKYLFRKEGQNVTLSCEQNLNHDAMYWYRQDPGQGLRLIYYSQIVNDFQKGDIAEGYSVSREKKESFPLTVTSAQKNPTAFYLCASSTPNTEAFFGQGTRLTVV.

The V gene is TRBV7-9, the J gene TRBJ2-3; 9 bases map to TRBD1. Germline loops: CDR1 SEHNR, CDR2 FQNEAQ (reference sequence). V shed 4 bases, J shed 2 bases, and the junction held 7 bases outside the gene matches. The CDR3 consists of 16 residues. The CDR3 sequence: CASSSGTGSDTDTQYF. Written as DNA, the CDR3 is TGTGCCAGCAGCTCCGGGACAGGGAGTGACACAGATACGCAGTATTTT.

The chain carries TRBV20-1 and TRBJ2-5; 9 positions agree with TRBD2. The J segment lost 5 bases and the V segment lost 0 bases, leaving 4 bases of the junction unmatched. This CDR3 has 14 amino acids. Germline CDR1 DFQATT, CDR2 SNEGSKA (reference sequence). The CDR3 loop is CSAREGTSWETQYF. As DNA, the CDR3 is TGCAGTGCTAGAGAGGGGACTAGCTGGGAGACCCAGTACTTC.

The V gene is TRBV5-1, the J gene TRBJ1-2; TRBD1 aligns across 10 bases. The CDR3 length is 15 residues. CDR1 and CDR2 from the germline V gene are SGHRS and YFSETQ. V lost 7 bases to trimming and J lost 5 bases; unmatched junction nucleotides: 11. The CDR3 DNA is TGCGCCAGCGGACCTCGGGGACAGGGGTTTTATGGCTACACCTTC. Its protein product is CASGPRGQGFYGYTF.

V usage is TRBV7-2 and J usage is TRBJ2-5; possibly TRBD1 for D (5 bases). This CDR3 contains 15 residues. Trimming cost V 1 base and J 5 bases, with 14 bases left between them. CDR1 SGHTA and CDR2 FQGNSA come from the germline V gene. CDR3 bases: TGTGCCAGCAGCTTAGTGGGGCCCGTGGGCGAGACCCAGTACTTC. It yields the protein CASSLVGPVGETQYF. Full variable domain (remainder filled in from reference TRBV7-2 and TRBJ2-5): GAGVSQSPSNKVTEKGKDVELRCDPISGHTALYWYRQSLGQGLEFLIYFQGNSAPDKSGLPSDRFSAERTGGSVSTLTIQRTQQEDSAVYLCASSLVGPVGETQYFGPGTRLLVL.

V gene TRBV29-1 combines with J gene TRBJ1-2; D uncertain. V gave up 3 bases and J gave up 1 base, with 6 bases separating them. The V gene's germline CDR1 is SQVTM and CDR2 ANQGSEA. The CDR3 extends over 12 amino acids. The CDR3: CSVDISNYGYTF. CDR3 sequence (DNA): TGCAGCGTTGACATCAGTAACTATGGCTACACCTTC.

The table lists this clonotype with a count of one. The DNA is left out, because the CDR3 cannot be placed on it with certainty; the CDR3 is given as TCRdb lists it. V is TRBV27 and J is TRBJ2-7; the D call TRBD1 from the table was never checked on the DNA. The CDR3 numbers 14 amino acids, ends counted. Germline V gene sequence: CDR1 MNHEY, CDR2 SMNVEV (reference sequence). CDR3 sequence reads: CASSILDRAYEQYF.

In its sample, this clonotype was seen once. The V call is TRBV7-8, the J call TRBJ2-7; tentative D call: TRBD1 (6 bases). V lost 5 bases, J lost 3 bases, and 11 bases lay in between. The length of the CDR3 is 13 residues. Germline CDR1 is SGHVS and CDR2 is FQNEAQ. The CDR3 coding sequence is TGTGCCAGCAGCCCCAGGACAGTCTACGAGCAGTACTTC. Translated: CASSPRTVYEQYF.

In this sample, this clonotype turned up once. J is TRBJ1-6 and V is TRBV9; D gene uncertain. Trimming removed 0 bases from V and 9 bases from J, with 10 bases in between. This CDR3 contains 14 residues. Germline V CDR1 and CDR2: SGDLS, YYNGEE. For the CDR3, the DNA is TGTGCCAGCAGCGTAGAAGGGTTAGGTTCACCCCTCCACTTT. Its protein is CASSVEGLGSPLHF.

The rearrangement joins TRBV27 to TRBJ2-1, with TRBD2 matching over 9 bases. The CDR3 is 15 residues long. Germline assignment: CDR1 MNHEY and CDR2 SMNVEV (reference sequence). V lost 0 bases, J lost 4 bases, and 1 base stayed unmatched. In DNA form, the CDR3 reads TGTGCCAGCAGTTTATCGAGCGGGGGGTACAATGAGCAGTTCTTC. Translated: CASSLSSGGYNEQFF.

The chain uses TRBV29-1 and TRBJ2-3; D possibly corresponds to TRBD1 (6 bases). CDR1 SQVTM and CDR2 ANQGSEA come from the germline V gene. The CDR3 totals 14 residues. V was shortened by 8 bases and J by 2 bases, with 17 bases between the two germline ends. The DNA for the CDR3 is TGCAGCCTCAAGGGGGTGGACGACACAGATACGCAGTATTTT. This gives the protein CSLKGVDDTDTQYF.

This sequence joins TRBV9 and TRBJ1-1, with D tentatively TRBD1 (6 bases). Per the germline V gene, CDR1 is SGDLS and CDR2 is YYNGEE. Trimming left V 7 bases short and J 3 bases short, with 10 bases between. The CDR3 is 12 residues long. DNA of the CDR3: TGTGCCAGCGGTTACAGGGACACTGAAGCTTTCTTT. Translating it yields CASGYRDTEAFF.

This rearrangement joins TRBV5-1 to TRBJ2-5; 7 nucleotides align to TRBD2. The germline CDR1 and CDR2 sequences are SGHRS and YFSETQ. The ends lost 0 bases at V and 1 base at J; junction bases unmatched: 3. The CDR3 runs 15 residues. The CDR3 DNA follows: TGCGCCAGCAGCTTGGCGTCTAGCGGCCAAGAGACCCAGTACTTC. Its protein product is CASSLASSGQETQYF.

The chain employs TRBV7-9 and TRBJ1-4, with D unresolved. V dropped 3 bases and J dropped 2 bases, with 4 bases sitting between them. The CDR3 loop spans 13 amino acids. CDR1 SEHNR and CDR2 FQNEAQ come from the germline V gene (reference sequence). As DNA, the CDR3 is TGTGCCAGCAGCTTCGGCACTAATGAAAAACTGTTTTTT. Translation gives CASSFGTNEKLFF.

This clonotype was seen once. J is TRBJ1-1 and V is TRBV19; 9 bases line up with TRBD1. Germline trimming cut 5 bases from V and 5 bases from J; bases unmatched to any gene: 9. CDR1 is LNHDA, CDR2 SQIVND, per germline (reference sequence). This CDR3 is 15 amino acids long. CDR3 in DNA: TGTGCCAGTAGTGCAGTACAGGGGGCTGGGACTGAAGCTTTCTTT. Protein product: CASSAVQGAGTEAFF.

The chain combines TRBV29-1 with TRBJ2-3, with D perhaps TRBD1 or TRBD2 (5 bases each). V lost 4 bases to trimming and J lost 5 bases, with 13 bases between them. The CDR3 is 13 residues long. CDR1 and CDR2 from the germline V gene are SQVTM and ANQGSEA. The CDR3 here is CSVGGPPGDTQYF. The CDR3 nucleotides are TGCAGCGTTGGGGGACCACCGGGAGATACGCAGTATTTT.

This chain connects TRBV2 to TRBJ2-1; D unclear. The CDR3 is made up of 11 amino acids. Trimming left V 7 bases short and J 9 bases short, with 10 bases between. From germline, CDR1 is SNHLY and CDR2 FYNNEI. The CDR3 sequence is CASMLLPEQFF. The CDR3, as DNA: TGTGCCAGCATGCTGCTCCCTGAGCAGTTCTTC.

The J gene is TRBJ2-6, the V gene TRBV12-3 or TRBV12-4; the D is unclear. The CDR3 is made up of 15 amino acids. V was cut by 5 bases and J by 0 bases, with 8 bases left in between. The CDR3 nucleotides read TGTGCCAGCAGTGCCGTACTCTCTGGGGCCAACGTCCTGACTTTC. This encodes CASSAVLSGANVLTF.